These 14 T cell receptor beta chains came from one sample sequenced in a study of neurological immune-mediated disorders. TCRdb re-analysed the 5' RACE reads in MiXCR, keeping a single row per CDR3 protein. Of about 52,000 distinct CDR3 sequences in the sample, 3% to 4.5% were seen once. The material sequenced was PBMCs. These TCRs come from a man aged 55 to 70 with multiple sclerosis.

This clonotype has at least ten counts. The chain uses TRBV5-1 and TRBJ2-3, with TRBD2 as a possible D gene (5 bases). Per the germline V gene, CDR1 is SGHRS and CDR2 is YFSETQ. The CDR3 runs to 17 residues. The V and J ends lost 0 bases and 0 bases respectively, with 14 bases between them. The CDR3 nucleotides are TGCGCCAGCAGCTTGGGAAGGACTCCTCTGAGCACAGATACGCAGTATTTT. Its translation is CASSLGRTPLSTDTQYF.

This clonotype was recorded at least ten times. The CDR3 reads CASSMGTLEQYF. Written as DNA, the CDR3 is TGTGCCAGCAGCATGGGGACTCTCGAGCAGTACTTC. This chain links TRBV5-6 with TRBJ2-7, with a weak D call TRBD2 (6 bases). The CDR3 contains 12 residues. Trimming took off 4 bases at V and 6 bases at J, with 11 bases between the two ends. Per germline, CDR1 SGHDT and CDR2 YYEEEE. Filled out from reference TRBV5-6 and TRBJ2-7, the complete variable domain reads DAGVTQSPTHLIKTRGQQVTLRCSPKSGHDTVSWYQQALGQGPQFIFQYYEEEERQRGNFPDRFSGHQFPNYSSELNVNALLLGDSALYLCASSMGTLEQYFGPGTRLTVT.

This clonotype has only a few counts. The chain combines TRBV12-3 or TRBV12-4 with TRBJ2-1; tentative D call: TRBD1 (5 bases). CDR3 length: 14 residues. V was pared by 6 bases and J by 5 bases, with 14 bases between. The CDR3 DNA is TGTGCCAGCAGCCCCAATACAGGAAACAATGAGCAGTTCTTC. Its translation: CASSPNTGNNEQFF.

This clonotype was counted between two and nine times. V gene TRBV20-1 combines with J gene TRBJ2-7; 13 positions match TRBD2. Germline lookup yields CDR1 DFQATT and CDR2 SNEGSKA (reference sequence). After removal of 3 bases from V and 6 bases from J, the junction contained 8 bases not matched to a gene. The CDR3 extends over 15 amino acids. The CDR3 nucleotides are TGCAGTGCTAGTGGACTAGCGGGAGTAGTAGCCGAGCAGTACTTC. Translating gives CSASGLAGVVAEQYF.

The chain has TRBV20-1 and TRBJ2-7; 9 bases align to TRBD1. CDR3 length: 14 residues. The germline V gene has CDR1 DFQATT and CDR2 SNEGSKA (reference sequence). V lost 4 bases and J lost 2; bases outside the gene matches: 6. Here the CDR3 DNA reads TGCAGTGCTAATTCCGGGACAGGGACCTACGAGCAGTACTTC. It codes for CSANSGTGTYEQYF.

At least ten counts were recorded for this clonotype. J is TRBJ2-3 and V is TRBV20-1; 9 nucleotides match TRBD2. Trimming at V came to 6 bases and at J to 6 bases, leaving 16 bases not matched to a gene. Germline V gene lookup returns CDR1 DFQATT and CDR2 SNEGSKA (reference sequence). This CDR3 comprises 16 residues. The CDR3 region is CSAPKGRGGGGDTQYF. The CDR3 DNA reads as TGCAGTGCCCCAAAAGGGCGGGGGGGCGGTGGCGATACGCAGTATTTT.

In its sample, this clonotype was seen many times. J is TRBJ1-4 and V is TRBV4-2; TRBD1 aligns across 8 bases. The CDR3 extends over 17 amino acids. Unmatched junction bases numbered 5, after V lost 0 bases and J lost 2 bases. CDR1 is LGHNA and CDR2 is YNFKEQ in the germline V gene. The CDR3 sequence is CASSQDGQGSTNEKLFF. The CDR3 nucleotides are TGTGCCAGCAGCCAAGACGGACAGGGCTCCACTAATGAAAAACTGTTTTTT.

This clonotype was seen repeatedly, ten times or more. The chain has TRBV5-1 and TRBJ2-4, with TRBD1 identical over 8 bases. Per germline, CDR1 SGHRS and CDR2 YFSETQ. The CDR3 spans 14 residues. With V trimmed by 4 bases and J by 6 bases, 6 bases remained unmatched. Written as DNA, the CDR3 is TGCGCCAGCAGCATCGGGACAGGATCAAACATTCAGTACTTC. Translating gives CASSIGTGSNIQYF.

This clonotype came up many times. The rearrangement uses TRBV4-1 and TRBJ1-1; D uncertain. The CDR3 loop spans 19 amino acids. Between the trimmed V and J ends, which lost 3 bases and 2 bases, there was a span of 25 bases. CDR1 is MGHRA, CDR2 YSYEKL, per germline. CDR3: CASSHPLRGRSNVNTEAFF. The CDR3 DNA follows: TGCGCCAGCAGCCACCCTCTACGAGGACGGTCGAATGTTAACACTGAAGCTTTCTTT.

This clonotype was seen ten or more times. The chain is built from TRBV20-1 and TRBJ2-5; 14 positions match TRBD2. V shed 5 bases and J 13 bases; nucleotides not matched to a gene: 6. The CDR3 runs 12 residues. Germline values: CDR1 DFQATT, CDR2 SNEGSKA (reference sequence). CDR3 region: CSAGTSGRSLYF. CDR3 sequence (DNA): TGCAGTGCTGGGACTAGCGGGAGATCTCTGTACTTC.

This clonotype has ten or more counts. The J gene is TRBJ2-3, the V gene TRBV5-1; D is unclear. V was trimmed by 0 bases and J by 3 bases, leaving 11 bases between them. This CDR3 is 15 amino acids long. The germline V gene has CDR1 SGHRS and CDR2 YFSETQ. CDR3 loop: CASSLAVTPTDTQYF. In DNA form, the CDR3 reads TGCGCCAGCAGCTTGGCCGTGACCCCTACAGATACGCAGTATTTT. Using reference TRBV5-1 and TRBJ2-3 for the parts outside the CDR3, the full variable domain is KAGVTQTPRYLIKTRGQQVTLSCSPISGHRSVSWYQQTPGQGLQFLFEYFSETQRNKGNFPGRFSGRQFSNSRSEMNVSTLELGDSALYLCASSLAVTPTDTQYFGPGTRLTVL.

The genes are TRBV6-5 and TRBJ2-2; D gene ambiguous. The germline V gene encodes CDR1 MNHEY and CDR2 SVGAGI. The V and J ends lost 0 bases and 7 bases respectively, with 6 bases between them. The CDR3 totals 13 residues. The CDR3 DNA is TGTGCCAGCAGTTACTCCCAGATCGGGGAGCTGTTTTTT. It encodes CASSYSQIGELFF.

The chain is built from TRBV21-1 and TRBJ1-2; the table assigns TRBD1, which was not confirmed against the DNA. TRBV21-1 is termed a pseudogene. The CDR3 totals 13 residues. The CDR3 loop is CASRQGVDYGYTF. Here the CDR3 DNA reads TGTGCCAGCAGACAGGGAGTAGACTATGGCTACACCTTC.

This chain uses TRBV6-4 with TRBJ2-1; D is perhaps TRBD2 (6 bases). This CDR3 has 14 residues. Germline V gene sequence: CDR1 MRHNA, CDR2 SNTAGT. Trimming took 5 bases from V and 4 from J, leaving 12 bases between them. The CDR3 loop reads CASSPDYTYNEQFF. Written as DNA, the CDR3 is TGTGCCAGCAGTCCGGACTATACATACAATGAGCAGTTCTTC.